Described below is a single T cell receptor beta chain sequence and its context. Its antigen remains unknown. These data belong to a study of CD8 T cells in ankylosing spondylitis. Study-level points and caveats: A TCR beta motif of roughly eight highly homologous variants appeared characteristic of ankylosing spondylitis blood.

The CDR3 runs to 16 residues. V dropped 3 bases and J dropped 0 bases, with 12 bases sitting between them. Germline V gene sequence: CDR1 SEHNR, CDR2 FQNEAQ (reference sequence). TCRdb reprocessed the 5' RACE reads via MiXCR and lists one record per CDR3 protein. The sample contains hundreds of thousands of distinct CDR3 sequences, about 11% of which appear only once. Sequencing was carried out using blood, either unsorted or a sorted T cell fraction (not recorded which). The TCR sequence derives from a male donor with ankylosing spondylitis. This sequence joins TRBV7-9 and TRBJ1-3, with D maybe TRBD1 (6 bases). The CDR3 DNA reads as TGTGCCAGCAGCTTGGACAGACCTGGCTCTGGAAACACCATATATTTT. Protein: CASSLDRPGSGNTIYF.